The 32 T cell receptor beta chains in this list originate from one sample, sequenced in a study of cytomegalovirus exposure and HLA in healthy donors. Only in-frame clones appear in the TCRdb table, and some are missing; sequencing was by immunoSEQ multiplex PCR. Seen here are 190,000 or so clones, roughly four fifths observed once, and the top ten hold about 3%. The specimen sequenced was PBMCs. The source is a woman aged 18-29 years in good health and CMV-seropositive.

Concerning this clone itself: One junction end does not reproduce the germline sequence, and a read error may be involved. The sample carries other DNA sequences with the same CDR3. This sequence joins TRBV14 and TRBJ1-6, with no clear D. The V gene's germline CDR1 is SGHDN and CDR2 FVKESK. CDR3 length: 15 residues. The CDR3 sequence is CASSQDSSYNSPLHF. The CDR3 nucleotides read TGTGCCAGCAGCCAAGATAGCTCCTATAATTCACCCCTCCATTTT. Full variable domain (rest looked up from reference TRBV14 and TRBJ1-6): EAGVTQFPSHSVIEKGQTVTLRCDPISGHDNLYWYRRVMGKEIKFLLHFVKESKQDESGMPNNRFLAERTGGTYSTLKVQPAELEDSGVYFCASSQDSSYNSPLHFGNGTRLTVT.

J is TRBJ2-2 and V is TRBV5-1; D might be TRBD1 (6 bases). In germline, CDR1 is SGHRS, CDR2 YFSETQ. CDR3 length: 15 residues. The V end was cut by 3 bases, the J end by 0 bases, with 9 bases between. The chain's CDR3 is CASSSRQANTGELFF. The CDR3, as DNA: TGCGCCAGCAGCTCCCGACAGGCGAACACCGGGGAGCTGTTTTTT.

The chain employs TRBV7-8 and TRBJ1-5; 8 bases fit TRBD1. The germline gives CDR1 SGHVS, CDR2 FQNEAQ. The junction had 5 bases not matched to a gene; V was cut back by 1 base and J by 0 bases. The length of the CDR3 is 17 residues. The CDR3 sequence is CASSLDRGGSSNQPQHF. In nucleotides, the CDR3 is TGTGCCAGCAGCTTAGACAGGGGGGGTAGTAGCAATCAGCCCCAGCATTTT.

CDR3 protein: CASSLEIGRQQYF. CDR3 bases: TGTGCCAGCAGCTTAGAGATTGGGCGCCAGCAGTACTTC. This chain links TRBV7-2 with TRBJ2-7; D unresolved. With 1 base removed from V and 8 bases from J, the gap between germline ends came to 12 bases. The CDR3 runs to 13 residues. CDR1 and CDR2 (germline): SGHTA, FQGNSA.

The rearrangement links TRBV19 to TRBJ1-4, with 8 bases fitting TRBD1. The J segment lost 5 bases and the V segment lost 6 bases, leaving 8 bases of the junction unmatched. Germline loops: CDR1 LNHDA, CDR2 SQIVND (reference sequence). The CDR3 covers 15 residues. The CDR3 DNA sequence: TGTGCCAGTAGCATCCAACGGACAGGGAATGAAAAACTGTTTTTT. This codes for CASSIQRTGNEKLFF.

The gene calls are TRBV7-7 and TRBJ2-1; a weak D match, TRBD2 (7 bases). Trimming took off 5 bases at V and 4 bases at J, with 21 bases between the two ends. The CDR3 is 17 amino acids. CDR1 and CDR2 from the germline V gene are SSHAT and FNYEAQ (reference sequence). In DNA form, the CDR3 reads TGTGCCAGCAGCCTCAAGACCGGGGGGACAAGTTACAATGAGCAGTTCTTC. It is translated as CASSLKTGGTSYNEQFF.

The CDR3 DNA sequence: TGTGCCAGCAGTACCCCCCGGGGGGCTTATAATTCACCCCTCCACTTT. Its protein product is CASSTPRGAYNSPLHF. The V and J genes are TRBV27 and TRBJ1-6; D is possibly TRBD1 (6 bases). The V gene's germline CDR1 is MNHEY and CDR2 SMNVEV (reference sequence). This CDR3 is built from 16 residues. V was shortened by 5 bases and J by 4 bases, with 15 bases between the two germline ends.

This clone was recorded only once. This rearrangement joins TRBV11-3 to TRBJ1-1; 9 bases are a match to TRBD1. Germline CDR1 is SGHNT and CDR2 is YENEEA. The CDR3 consists of 16 residues. V lost 1 base and J lost 2; bases outside the gene matches: 5. The CDR3 is CASSLGVDRGNTEAFF. The CDR3 nucleotides are TGTGCCAGCAGCTTAGGGGTGGACAGGGGTAACACTGAAGCTTTCTTT. Supplemented by reference TRBV11-3 and TRBJ1-1, the full variable domain reads EAGVVQSPRYKIIEKKQPVAFWCNPISGHNTLYWYLQNLGQGPELLIRYENEEAVDDSQLPKDRFSAERLKGVDSTLKIQPAELGDSAVYLCASSLGVDRGNTEAFFGQGTRLTVV.

This clone was seen only once. The gene calls are TRBV4-3 and TRBJ1-2, with D possibly being TRBD1 (5 bases). The CDR3 sequence is 15 residues long. With 1 base removed from V and 4 bases from J, the gap between germline ends came to 13 bases. Per the germline V gene, CDR1 is LGHNA and CDR2 is YSLEER. The CDR3 sequence: CASSQGRGYSYGYTF. In nucleotides, the CDR3 is TGCGCCAGCAGCCAAGGACGGGGGTACAGCTATGGCTACACCTTC.

About this clone itself: One end of the junction is discordant with germline, which a read error may explain. J is TRBJ1-1 and V is TRBV7-2; TRBD1 matches at 9 bases. Germline V gene sequence: CDR1 SGHTA, CDR2 FQGNSA. The CDR3 runs 14 residues. The CDR3 spells CASTLRTGDGEAFF. The CDR3 DNA reads TGTGCCAGCACCTTAAGGACAGGGGATGGTGAAGCTTTCTTT.

In this sample, this clone turned up once. This chain links TRBV15 with TRBJ2-7, with no clear D. The germline CDR1 and CDR2 sequences are LNHNV and YYDKDF (reference sequence). V shed 0 bases and J shed 3 bases, with 6 bases lying between them. The length of the CDR3 is 13 residues. In DNA form, the CDR3 reads TGTGCCACCAGCAGAGACCCTAACTACGAGCAGTACTTC. Translation: CATSRDPNYEQYF.

This rearrangement joins TRBV27 to TRBJ2-7, with D unresolved. The CDR3 totals 13 residues. Germline V gives CDR1 MNHEY, CDR2 SMNVEV (reference sequence). Trimming pared 5 bases from V and 6 bases from J, leaving 14 bases between. The CDR3 coding sequence is TGTGCCAGCAGTCTTAAAGTTTTCGGCGAGCAGTACTTC. It encodes CASSLKVFGEQYF.

The V gene is TRBV6-4, the J gene TRBJ2-1; unclear D gene. Trimming removed 10 bases at V and 0 bases at J, with 16 bases between. Germline CDR1 is MRHNA and CDR2 is SNTAGT. CDR3 size: 15 residues. The chain's CDR3 is CATKPQFVSYNEQFF. In DNA form, the CDR3 reads TGTGCCACCAAACCACAGTTCGTCTCCTACAATGAGCAGTTCTTC.

J is TRBJ1-2 and V is TRBV19, with D unresolved. Trimming removed 6 bases from V and 2 bases from J, with 16 bases in between. The germline V gene encodes CDR1 LNHDA and CDR2 SQIVND (reference sequence). The CDR3 is 15 residues long. CDR3 amino acids: CASSYPLGVNYGYTF. The CDR3 DNA follows: TGTGCCAGTAGCTATCCCCTCGGGGTGAACTATGGCTACACCTTC.

In its sample, this clone was seen a few times. The chain recombines TRBV4-1 with TRBJ2-5; 9 positions match TRBD2. The CDR3 is 16 amino acids. Unmatched junction bases numbered 8, after V lost 4 bases and J lost 2 bases. CDR1 is MGHRA, CDR2 YSYEKL, per germline. CDR3 sequence reads: CASSPAGGPNQETQYF. The CDR3 nucleotides read TGCGCCAGCAGCCCGGCGGGGGGGCCTAATCAAGAGACCCAGTACTTC.

J is TRBJ2-7 and V is TRBV27, with 8 bases identical to TRBD1. Germline V lookup: CDR1 MNHEY, CDR2 SMNVEV (reference sequence). V trimming: 4 bases; J trimming: 4 bases; junction bases outside the gene matches: 6. The CDR3 is made up of 14 amino acids. CDR3 protein: CASSSDRGRYEQYF. In nucleotides, the CDR3 is TGTGCCAGCAGTTCCGACAGGGGACGGTACGAGCAGTACTTC.

Points on this clone: Other DNA sequences in this specimen translate into the identical CDR3. The rearrangement joins TRBV5-4 to TRBJ2-3, with 11 nucleotides matching TRBD1. V lost 0 bases to trimming and J lost 0 bases; unmatched junction nucleotides: 0. Germline lookup yields CDR1 SGHNT and CDR2 YYREEE (reference sequence). The CDR3 covers 16 residues. In nucleotides, the CDR3 is TGTGCCAGCAGCTTGGGGGACAGGGGGAGCACAGATACGCAGTATTTT. This translates into CASSLGDRGSTDTQYF.

The rearrangement uses TRBV6-5 and TRBJ1-6; D gene uncertain. The CDR3 totals 16 residues. The germline V gene has CDR1 MNHEY and CDR2 SVGAGI. Trimming shortened V by 4 bases and J by 0 bases, and 10 bases separated the two germline ends. The DNA of the CDR3 is TGTGCCAGCAGTTTTGAGGCCAGCTCCTATAATTCACCCCTCCACTTT. It is translated as CASSFEASSYNSPLHF.

In its sample, this clone was seen once. The chain has TRBV7-2 and TRBJ2-6; D unclear. CDR1 and CDR2 (germline): SGHTA, FQGNSA. V lost 5 bases and J 0 bases, leaving 8 bases between the germline ends. CDR3 length equals 15 residues. In nucleotides, the CDR3 is TGTGCCAGCAGCCCACAGCACTCTGGGGCCAACGTCCTGACTTTC. Amino acid sequence: CASSPQHSGANVLTF.

CDR3 residues: CASSLDLAGGEQFF. The CDR3 region has the DNA TGCGCCAGCAGCTTGGACCTAGCGGGGGGAGAGCAGTTCTTC. The chain combines TRBV5-1 with TRBJ2-1, with TRBD2 identical over 11 bases. The CDR3 is 14 amino acids. Germline loops: CDR1 SGHRS, CDR2 YFSETQ. J was trimmed by 10 bases and V by 0 bases; bases with no gene match: 3.

V gene TRBV19 combines with J gene TRBJ2-7, with D possibly being TRBD2 (5 bases). This CDR3 region has 14 residues. The germline V and J ends were trimmed by 6 bases and 0 bases, with 12 bases remaining between them. Germline V gives CDR1 LNHDA, CDR2 SQIVND (reference sequence). CDR3 region: CASSPGGDSYEQYF. DNA of the CDR3: TGTGCCAGTAGCCCTGGAGGAGACTCCTACGAGCAGTACTTC. Full variable domain (outside the CDR3, taken from reference TRBV19 and TRBJ2-7): DGGITQSPKYLFRKEGQNVTLSCEQNLNHDAMYWYRQDPGQGLRLIYYSQIVNDFQKGDIAEGYSVSREKKESFPLTVTSAQKNPTAFYLCASSPGGDSYEQYFGPGTRLTVT.

The genes are TRBV7-8 and TRBJ1-5; 7 bases are a match to TRBD1. Losses at the gene ends were 5 bases for V and 3 bases for J; bases not matched to a gene: 19. The CDR3 spans 19 residues. Looked up from germline, CDR1 is SGHVS and CDR2 is FQNEAQ. CDR3 region: CASSPETERGGTHNQPQHF. In DNA form, the CDR3 reads TGTGCCAGCAGCCCAGAAACCGAGCGAGGGGGCACCCACAATCAGCCCCAGCATTTT. Combining the CDR3 with reference TRBV7-8 and TRBJ1-5 gives the whole variable domain GAGVSQSPRYKVAKRGQDVALRCDPISGHVSLFWYQQALGQGPEFLTYFQNEAQLDKSGLPSDRFFAERPEGSVSTLKIQRTQQEDSAVYLCASSPETERGGTHNQPQHFGDGTRLSIL.

The chain has TRBV6-1 and TRBJ2-5, with D perhaps TRBD1 (6 bases). The CDR3 consists of 15 residues. Trimming cost V 4 bases and J 0 bases, with 12 bases left between them. CDR1 is MNHNS, CDR2 SASEGT, per germline. CDR3 sequence reads: CASSGRPGDQETQYF. DNA for the CDR3: TGTGCCAGCAGTGGGCGCCCAGGGGACCAAGAGACCCAGTACTTC.

This clone has only a few counts. The genes are TRBV11-2 and TRBJ1-2; no definite D call. There are 15 residues in the CDR3. Trimming cost V 0 bases and J 4 bases, with 12 bases left between them. The germline V gene has CDR1 SGHAT and CDR2 FQNNGV. CDR3 in amino acids: CASSLEGSASYGYTF. DNA of the CDR3: TGTGCCAGCAGCTTAGAGGGTTCAGCTAGCTATGGCTACACCTTC.

This clone was detected once. The chain couples TRBV18 to TRBJ1-1; TRBD1 agrees at 8 bases. The junction had 1 base not matched to a gene; V was cut back by 0 bases and J by 1 base. This CDR3 has 15 residues. CDR1 is KGHSH, CDR2 LQKENI, per germline. Here the CDR3 reads CASSPPGTGNTEAFF. The CDR3 bases are TGTGCCAGCTCACCACCCGGGACAGGGAACACTGAAGCTTTCTTT.

The rearrangement links TRBV5-8 to TRBJ2-7; D is perhaps TRBD1 (6 bases). Per germline, CDR1 SGHTS and CDR2 YDEGEE. V shed 0 bases and J shed 4 bases, with 8 bases lying between them. The CDR3 covers 13 residues. DNA for the CDR3: TGTGCCAGCAGCTTGGAAGGACAGTACGAGCAGTACTTC. As protein: CASSLEGQYEQYF.

The V call is TRBV4-3, the J call TRBJ2-6, with D unclear. The V end lost 4 bases, the J end lost 0 bases, and 7 bases lay between the germline ends. This CDR3 spans 15 amino acids. Germline values: CDR1 LGHNA, CDR2 YSLEER. In DNA form, the CDR3 reads TGCGCCAGCAGCCGAATGAGCTCTGGGGCCAACGTCCTGACTTTC. As protein: CASSRMSSGANVLTF.

The J gene is TRBJ2-3, the V gene TRBV5-1; TRBD2 matches at 8 bases. The CDR3 contains 14 residues. V was pared by 8 bases and J by 2 bases, with 7 bases of the junction left unmatched. CDR1 is SGHRS, CDR2 YFSETQ, per germline. CDR3 amino acids: CASRTSLFTDTQYF. In DNA, the CDR3 is TGCGCCAGTCGGACTAGCCTATTCACAGATACGCAGTATTTT.

The count of this clone is one. The gene calls are TRBV6-1 and TRBJ1-2; 7 bases are a match to TRBD1. From germline, CDR1 is MNHNS and CDR2 SASEGT. The junction had 7 bases not matched to a gene; V was cut back by 4 bases and J by 2 bases. The CDR3 has 15 amino acids. The CDR3 spells CASSVADRQNYGYTF. For the CDR3, the DNA is TGTGCCAGCAGTGTTGCGGACAGGCAGAACTATGGCTACACCTTC.

The gene calls are TRBV27 and TRBJ1-5, with 7 bases lining up with TRBD1. CDR3 length equals 15 residues. V was pared by 0 bases and J by 7 bases, with 6 bases of the junction left unmatched. CDR1 MNHEY and CDR2 SMNVEV come from the germline V gene (reference sequence). CDR3 amino acids: CASSLSRQGGQPQHF. CDR3 nucleotides: TGTGCCAGCAGTTTATCGAGACAGGGTGGACAGCCCCAGCATTTT.

The chain employs TRBV4-1 and TRBJ2-5, with D possibly being TRBD2 (7 bases). CDR1 and CDR2 (germline): MGHRA, YSYEKL. Between the trimmed V and J ends, which lost 4 bases and 4 bases, there was a span of 22 bases. This CDR3 has 17 residues. The CDR3 nucleotides are TGCGCCAGCAGCCGATTCGGGGGGCCGACACTTTCAGAGACCCAGTACTTC. Translation gives CASSRFGGPTLSETQYF.

J is TRBJ2-7 and V is TRBV9; TRBD2 might be the D (6 bases). CDR1 is SGDLS, CDR2 YYNGEE, per germline. The CDR3 is made up of 15 amino acids. V shed 4 bases and J shed 3 bases, with 17 bases lying between them. CDR3 nucleotides: TGTGCCAGCAGCCCATCCGAGGGACTCTTCTACGAGCAGTACTTC. The encoded protein is CASSPSEGLFYEQYF.